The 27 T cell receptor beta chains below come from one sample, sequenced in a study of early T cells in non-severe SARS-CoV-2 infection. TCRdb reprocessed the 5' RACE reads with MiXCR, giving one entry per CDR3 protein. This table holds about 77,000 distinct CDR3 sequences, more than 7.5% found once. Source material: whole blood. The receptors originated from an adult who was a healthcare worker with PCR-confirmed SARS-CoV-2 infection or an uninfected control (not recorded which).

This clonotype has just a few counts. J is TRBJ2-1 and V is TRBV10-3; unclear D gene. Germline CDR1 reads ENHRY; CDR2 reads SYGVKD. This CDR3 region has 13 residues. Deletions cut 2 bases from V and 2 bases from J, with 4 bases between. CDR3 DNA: TGTGCCATCAGTGAGGTAACCTACAATGAGCAGTTCTTC. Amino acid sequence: CAISEVTYNEQFF.

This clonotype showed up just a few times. This chain's CDR3 is CASSQNTQGTDTQYF. Written as DNA, the CDR3 is TGTGCCAGCAGCCAAAATACTCAGGGCACAGATACGCAGTATTTT. The V call is TRBV4-2, the J call TRBJ2-3, with no clear D. The CDR3 runs 15 residues. The V end lost 2 bases, the J end lost 1 base, and 10 bases lay between the germline ends. The germline V gene encodes CDR1 LGHNA and CDR2 YNFKEQ.

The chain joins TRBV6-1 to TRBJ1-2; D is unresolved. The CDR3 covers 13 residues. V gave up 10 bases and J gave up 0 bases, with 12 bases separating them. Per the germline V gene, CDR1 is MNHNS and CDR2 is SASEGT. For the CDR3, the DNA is TGTGCCACCTCGAGAGCTCCTAACTATGGCTACACCTTC. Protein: CATSRAPNYGYTF.

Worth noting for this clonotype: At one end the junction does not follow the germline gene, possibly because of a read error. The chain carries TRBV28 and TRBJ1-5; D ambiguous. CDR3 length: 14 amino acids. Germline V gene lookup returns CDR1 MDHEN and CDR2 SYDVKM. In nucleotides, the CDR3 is TGTGCCAGCAGTTTAGCTTTTAGCAATCAGCCCCAACATTTT. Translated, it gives CASSLAFSNQPQHF.

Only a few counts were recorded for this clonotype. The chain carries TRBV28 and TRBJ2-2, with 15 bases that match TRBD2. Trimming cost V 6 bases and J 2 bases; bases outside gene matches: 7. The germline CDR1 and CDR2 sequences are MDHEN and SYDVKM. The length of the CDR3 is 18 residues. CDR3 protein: CASRTPGLAGGNTGELFF. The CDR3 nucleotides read TGTGCCAGCAGAACTCCGGGACTAGCGGGAGGAAACACCGGGGAGCTGTTTTTT.

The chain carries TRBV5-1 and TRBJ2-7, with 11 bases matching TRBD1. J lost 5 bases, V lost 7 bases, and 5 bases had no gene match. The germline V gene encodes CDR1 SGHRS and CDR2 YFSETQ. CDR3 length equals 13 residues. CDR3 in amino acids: CASSGTGGNEQYF. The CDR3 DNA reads TGCGCCAGCTCGGGGACAGGGGGAAACGAGCAGTACTTC.

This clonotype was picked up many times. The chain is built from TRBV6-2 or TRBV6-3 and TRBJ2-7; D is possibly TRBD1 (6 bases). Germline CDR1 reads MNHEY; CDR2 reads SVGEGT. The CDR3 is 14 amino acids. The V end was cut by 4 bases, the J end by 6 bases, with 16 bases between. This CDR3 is CASSLQGETGEQYF. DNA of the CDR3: TGTGCCAGCAGTTTACAGGGCGAAACGGGCGAGCAGTACTTC.

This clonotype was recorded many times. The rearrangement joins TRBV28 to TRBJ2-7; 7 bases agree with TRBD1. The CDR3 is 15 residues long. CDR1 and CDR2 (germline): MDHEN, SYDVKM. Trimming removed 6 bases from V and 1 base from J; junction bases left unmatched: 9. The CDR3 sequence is CASRPPGQSSYEQYF. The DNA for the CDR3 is TGTGCCAGCAGGCCCCCGGGACAGAGTTCCTACGAGCAGTACTTC.

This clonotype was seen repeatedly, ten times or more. The CDR3 loop reads CASSSQGGHTDTQYF. The CDR3 coding sequence is TGTGCCAGCAGTTCACAGGGGGGGCACACAGATACGCAGTATTTT. The V call is TRBV28, the J call TRBJ2-3; possibly TRBD1 for D (8 bases). Between the trimmed V and J ends, which lost 4 bases and 2 bases, there was a span of 13 bases. The CDR3 extends over 15 amino acids. Germline CDR1 and CDR2: MDHEN and SYDVKM.

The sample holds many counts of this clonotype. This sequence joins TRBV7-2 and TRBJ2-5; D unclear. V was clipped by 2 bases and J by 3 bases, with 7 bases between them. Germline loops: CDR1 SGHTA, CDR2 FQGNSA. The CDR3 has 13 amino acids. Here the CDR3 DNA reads TGTGCCAGCAGCTTACGCGGTAAAGAGACCCAGTACTTC. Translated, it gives CASSLRGKETQYF.

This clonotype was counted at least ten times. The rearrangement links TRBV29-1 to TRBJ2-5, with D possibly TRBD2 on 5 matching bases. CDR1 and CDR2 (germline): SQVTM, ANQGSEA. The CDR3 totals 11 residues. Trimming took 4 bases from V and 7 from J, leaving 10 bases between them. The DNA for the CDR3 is TGCAGCGTTGGGCCACGGGGGACCCAGTACTTC. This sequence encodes CSVGPRGTQYF.

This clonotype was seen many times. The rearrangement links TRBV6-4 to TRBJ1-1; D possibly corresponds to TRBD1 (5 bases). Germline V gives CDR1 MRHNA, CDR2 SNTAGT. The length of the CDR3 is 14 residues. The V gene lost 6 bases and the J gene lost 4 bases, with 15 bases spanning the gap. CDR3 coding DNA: TGTGCCAGCAGGAGGGCAGGGTTCGGCACTGAAGCTTTCTTT. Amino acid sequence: CASRRAGFGTEAFF.

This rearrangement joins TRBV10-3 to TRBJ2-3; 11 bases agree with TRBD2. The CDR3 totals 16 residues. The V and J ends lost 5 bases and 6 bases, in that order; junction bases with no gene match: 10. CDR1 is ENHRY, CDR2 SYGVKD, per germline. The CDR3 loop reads CAISKLAGAERDTQYF. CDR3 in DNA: TGTGCCATCAGTAAACTAGCGGGAGCCGAAAGGGATACGCAGTATTTT.

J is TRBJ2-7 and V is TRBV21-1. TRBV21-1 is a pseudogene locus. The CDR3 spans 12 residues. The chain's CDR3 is CASSSGTYEQYF. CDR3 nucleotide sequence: TGTGCCAGCAGCTCCGGAACCTACGAGCAGTACTTC.

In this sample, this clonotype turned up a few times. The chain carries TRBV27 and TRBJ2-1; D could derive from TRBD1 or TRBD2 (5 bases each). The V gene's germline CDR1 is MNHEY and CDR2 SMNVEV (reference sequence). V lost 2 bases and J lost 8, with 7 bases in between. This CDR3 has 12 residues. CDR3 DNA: TGTGCCAGCAGTTTAGGGGGATATGAGCAGTTCTTC. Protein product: CASSLGGYEQFF.

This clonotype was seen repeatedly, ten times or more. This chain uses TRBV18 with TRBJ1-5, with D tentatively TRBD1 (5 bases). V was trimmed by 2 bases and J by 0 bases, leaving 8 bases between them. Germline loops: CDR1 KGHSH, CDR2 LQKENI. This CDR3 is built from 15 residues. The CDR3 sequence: CASSPGTDSNQPQHF. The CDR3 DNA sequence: TGTGCCAGCTCACCAGGGACGGATAGCAATCAGCCCCAGCATTTT.

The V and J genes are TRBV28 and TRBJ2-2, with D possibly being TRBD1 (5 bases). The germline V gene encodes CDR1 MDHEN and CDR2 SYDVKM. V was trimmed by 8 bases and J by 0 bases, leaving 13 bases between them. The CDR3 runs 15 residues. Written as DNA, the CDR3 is TGTGCCAGCTTGACAGTGACCTCGAACACCGGGGAGCTGTTTTTT. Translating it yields CASLTVTSNTGELFF.

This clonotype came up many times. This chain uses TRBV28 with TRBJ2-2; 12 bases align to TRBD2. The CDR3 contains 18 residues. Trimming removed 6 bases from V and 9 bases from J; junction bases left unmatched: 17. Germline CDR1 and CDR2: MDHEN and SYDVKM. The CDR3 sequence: CASRPDPGLAGIFRELFF. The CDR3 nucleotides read TGTGCCAGCAGACCAGACCCGGGACTAGCGGGTATATTCCGGGAGCTGTTTTTT.

The CDR3 DNA sequence: TGTGCCAGCAGTTACGAACGGAACTATGGCTACACCTTC. As protein: CASSYERNYGYTF. The chain recombines TRBV12-3 or TRBV12-4 with TRBJ1-2; no clear D gene. This CDR3 comprises 13 residues. The ends were cut back, 4 bases at V and 2 bases at J, with 8 bases in the middle.

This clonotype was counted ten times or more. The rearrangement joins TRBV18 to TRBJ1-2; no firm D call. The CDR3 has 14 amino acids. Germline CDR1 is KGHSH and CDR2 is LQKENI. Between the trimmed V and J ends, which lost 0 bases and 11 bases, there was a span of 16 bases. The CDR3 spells CASSPPARTASYTF. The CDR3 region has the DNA TGTGCCAGCTCACCACCGGCAAGGACCGCTTCGTACACCTTC. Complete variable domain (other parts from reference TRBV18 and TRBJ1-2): NAGVMQNPRHLVRRRGQEARLRCSPMKGHSHVYWYRQLPEEGLKFMVYLQKENIIDESGMPKERFSAEFPKEGPSILRIQQVVRGDSAAYFCASSPPARTASYTFGSGTRLTVV.

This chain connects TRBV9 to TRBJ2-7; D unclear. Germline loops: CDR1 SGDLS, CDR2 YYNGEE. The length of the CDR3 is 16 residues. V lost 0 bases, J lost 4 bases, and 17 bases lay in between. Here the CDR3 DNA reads TGTGCCAGCAGCGTAGGCTACAGCCTTGTCCTTTACGAGCAGTACTTC. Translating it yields CASSVGYSLVLYEQYF.

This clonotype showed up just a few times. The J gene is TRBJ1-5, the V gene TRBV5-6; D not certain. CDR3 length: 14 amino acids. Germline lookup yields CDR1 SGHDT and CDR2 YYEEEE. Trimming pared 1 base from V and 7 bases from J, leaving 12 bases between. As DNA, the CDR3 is TGTGCCAGCAGCTTGTCGGGAAAGGACCAGCCCCAGCATTTT. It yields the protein CASSLSGKDQPQHF. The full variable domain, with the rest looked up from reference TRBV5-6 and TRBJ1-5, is DAGVTQSPTHLIKTRGQQVTLRCSPKSGHDTVSWYQQALGQGPQFIFQYYEEEERQRGNFPDRFSGHQFPNYSSELNVNALLLGDSALYLCASSLSGKDQPQHFGDGTRLSIL.

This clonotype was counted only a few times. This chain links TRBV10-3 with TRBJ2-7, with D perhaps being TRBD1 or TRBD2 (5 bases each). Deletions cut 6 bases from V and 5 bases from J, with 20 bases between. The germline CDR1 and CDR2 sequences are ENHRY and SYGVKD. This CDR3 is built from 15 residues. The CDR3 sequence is CAIREGRQGRNEQYF. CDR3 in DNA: TGTGCCATCAGGGAAGGGCGCCAGGGACGAAACGAGCAGTACTTC.

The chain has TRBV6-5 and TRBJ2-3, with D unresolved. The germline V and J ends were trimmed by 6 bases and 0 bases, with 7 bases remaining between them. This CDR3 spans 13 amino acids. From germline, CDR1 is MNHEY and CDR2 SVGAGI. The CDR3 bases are TGTGCCAGCAGGCAAGGGAGCACAGATACGCAGTATTTT. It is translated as CASRQGSTDTQYF.

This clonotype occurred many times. In DNA form, the CDR3 reads TGTGCCACCAGTGGGGACACGGTGGATGGCTACACCTTC. Amino acids: CATSGDTVDGYTF. V gene TRBV24-1 combines with J gene TRBJ1-2; perhaps TRBD1 as D (6 bases). The V end was cut by 5 bases, the J end by 6 bases, with 12 bases between. Germline V lookup: CDR1 KGHDR, CDR2 SFDVKD. CDR3 length: 13 residues.

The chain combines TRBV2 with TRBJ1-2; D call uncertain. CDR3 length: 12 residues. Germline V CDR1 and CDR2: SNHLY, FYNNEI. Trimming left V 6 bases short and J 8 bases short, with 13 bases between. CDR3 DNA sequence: TGTGCCAGCAGGGGGAGGGTCAGCGGCTACACCTTC. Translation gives CASRGRVSGYTF. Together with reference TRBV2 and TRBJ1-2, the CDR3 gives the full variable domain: EPEVTQTPSHQVTQMGQEVILRCVPISNHLYFYWYRQILGQKVEFLVSFYNNEISEKSEIFDDQFSVERPDGSNFTLKIRSTKLEDSAMYFCASRGRVSGYTFGSGTRLTVV.

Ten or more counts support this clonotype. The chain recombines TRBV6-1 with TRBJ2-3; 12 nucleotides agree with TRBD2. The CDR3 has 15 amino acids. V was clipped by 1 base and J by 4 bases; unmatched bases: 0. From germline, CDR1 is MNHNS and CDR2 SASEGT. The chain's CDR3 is CASSEGLAGADTQYF. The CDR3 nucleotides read TGTGCCAGCAGTGAAGGACTAGCGGGAGCAGATACGCAGTATTTT.